What follows describes a single T cell receptor (beta chain). These data belong to a study of blood T cells in healthy people across ages. CDR1 is MNHEY and CDR2 is SVGEGT in the germline V gene. The CDR3 extends over 15 amino acids. The V gene end was trimmed by 7 bases and the J gene end by 4 bases; junction bases not matched to a gene: 13. A J-beta primer mix and a sample-barcoded 5' primer were used in a second PCR of roughly 6 to 11 cycles. Via MiXCR, TCRdb re-called the 5' RACE reads, giving one row per CDR3 protein. The sample consists of 920,000 or so distinct CDR3 sequences, more than 35% of them appearing once.

The clonotype comes from a woman in her fifties or sixties in good health. Material: blood. The rearrangement links TRBV6-2 or TRBV6-3 to TRBJ2-7, with 7 positions matching TRBD2. CDR3 sequence reads: CASNPREAGGYEQYF. CDR3 nucleotides: TGTGCCAGCAACCCACGGGAGGCCGGGGGATACGAGCAGTACTTC.